These T cell receptor beta chains were read from a single sample in a study of OX40 agonist ivuxolimab in advanced cancers. The assay was immunoSEQ multiplex PCR, and TCRdb's table has in-frame clones only and misses some. Here the sample spans some 60,000 clones, about nine tenths being singletons. Specimen: CD4+ or CD8+ T cells sorted from blood, collected in a trial of the OX40 agonist ivuxolimab. The receptor set was obtained from an adult with an advanced solid tumor such as melanoma, head and neck, liver or kidney cancer. The CDR3 runs from the conserved cysteine through the conserved F or W. A D gene is named only where the DNA matches it firmly. Not all rows give a size; the values are once, few, many and, for expanded clones, a class.

j_call clone_size d_call v_call cdr3_aa cdr3_nt
TRBJ2-5 - - TRBV7-9 CASSLAEYQETQYF TGTGCCAGCAGCTTAGCCGAGTACCAAGAGACCCAGTACTTC
TRBJ1-5 - - TRBV27 CASSSQGYQPQHF TGTGCCAGCAGTTCTCAGGGTTATCAGCCCCAGCATTTT
TRBJ2-1 - TRBD2 TRBV7-6 CASSLAFAGVAGNEQFF TGTGCCAGCAGCTTAGCCTTCGCGGGAGTGGCTGGGAATGAGCAGTTCTTC
TRBJ2-3 - - TRBV7-9 CAEWGGPTDTQYF TGTGCCGAATGGGGCGGACCCACAGATACGCAGTATTTT
TRBJ1-1 - TRBD1 TRBV19 CASSIGFAGGEGTEAFF TGTGCCAGTAGTATAGGTTTTGCAGGGGGCGAGGGTACTGAAGCTTTCTTT
TRBJ2-1 - - TRBV5-4 CASSHSGSSYNEQFF TGTGCCAGCAGCCACTCCGGGAGCTCCTACAATGAGCAGTTCTTC
TRBJ2-1 - - TRBV5-6 CASSLVGEQFF TGTGCCAGCAGCCTGGTCGGTGAGCAGTTCTTC
TRBJ1-5 - - TRBV6-5 CASSSTSGGNQPQHF TGTGCCAGCAGTTCGACCAGTGGTGGTAATCAGCCCCAGCATTTT
TRBJ2-1 - - TRBV14 CASSQGWGFNEQFF TGTGCCAGCAGCCAAGGATGGGGGTTCAATGAGCAGTTCTTC
TRBJ2-1 few TRBD1 TRBV9 CASSPRQGSSYNEQFF TGTGCCAGCAGCCCGAGACAGGGGAGCTCCTACAATGAGCAGTTCTTC
TRBJ2-1 - TRBD2 TRBV7-9 CASNTGTSGIREQFF TGTGCCAGCAATACCGGGACTAGCGGGATCCGGGAGCAGTTCTTC
TRBJ2-1 - TRBD2 TRBV7-6 CASSRLGGSSYNEQFF TGTGCCAGCTCCCGTCTAGGCGGGAGCTCCTACAATGAGCAGTTCTTC
TRBJ2-7 - - TRBV7-8 CASSLRGLIYEQYF TGTGCCAGCAGCTTAAGAGGGCTGATTTACGAGCAGTACTTC
TRBJ2-1 once TRBD2 TRBV19 CARPAGIPGGNEQFF TGTGCCAGACCGGCGGGGATCCCCGGGGGGAATGAGCAGTTCTTC
TRBJ2-1 - - TRBV7-9 CASSDGNYNEQFF TGTGCCAGCAGCGACGGGAACTACAATGAGCAGTTCTTC
TRBJ2-3 - - TRBV28 CASSLRAYRSRGTQYF TGTGCCAGCAGTCTCCGGGCCTATAGAAGTAGGGGTACGCAGTATTTT
TRBJ2-7 - TRBD1 TRBV11-2 CASTSSGTGAFYEQYF TGTGCCAGCACCAGCTCCGGGACAGGGGCCTTTTACGAGCAGTACTTC
TRBJ2-1 - - TRBV7-9 CASSLDYNEQFF TGTGCCAGCAGCCTGGACTACAATGAGCAGTTCTTC
TRBJ2-2 - - TRBV5-6 CASSLAGFGELFF TGTGCCAGCAGCTTGGCGGGGTTCGGGGAGCTGTTTTTT
TRBJ2-1 once - TRBV11-1 CASSPPSASYNEQFF TGTGCCAGCAGCCCGCCTTCCGCCTCCTACAATGAGCAGTTCTTC
TRBJ2-1 few - TRBV7-3 CASSLAPSEYNEQFF TGTGCCAGCAGCTTAGCTCCTAGCGAGTACAATGAGCAGTTCTTC
TRBJ2-5 - TRBD2 TRBV19 CASSSVAGGQETQYF TGTGCCAGTAGTTCCGTAGCGGGAGGGCAGGAGACCCAGTACTTC
TRBJ2-1 - TRBD2 TRBV6-5 CASTRLAGSYNEQFF TGTGCCAGCACCAGACTAGCGGGGTCTTACAATGAGCAGTTCTTC
TRBJ2-1 once - TRBV15 CATSRVFERNEQFF TGTGCCACCAGCAGAGTGTTCGAGCGCAATGAGCAGTTCTTC
TRBJ1-1 - - TRBV6-6 CASTESLNTEAFF TGTGCCAGCACTGAAAGTTTGAACACTGAAGCTTTCTTT
TRBJ2-1 - TRBD2 TRBV9 CASSVGRITGLGNEQFF TGTGCCAGCAGCGTAGGAAGGATAACGGGACTAGGCAATGAGCAGTTCTTC
TRBJ2-7 - - TRBV4-2 CASSQGQPRYSYEQYF TGTGCCAGCAGCCAAGGACAGCCCAGGTATTCCTACGAGCAGTACTTC
TRBJ1-5 - - TRBV19 CASSIGGRVGHQPQHF TGTGCCAGTAGTATAGGTGGCAGGGTGGGACATCAGCCCCAGCATTTT
TRBJ1-2 - - TRBV30 CAEDGLGGYTF TGTGCTGAGGACGGCCTGGGAGGCTACACCTTC
TRBJ2-3 - - TRBV2 CASSEAPNTQYF TGTGCCAGCAGTGAAGCCCCCAATACGCAGTATTTT
TRBJ2-3 - - TRBV19 CASSIGGGSADTQYF TGTGCCAGTAGTATTGGAGGGGGCAGTGCAGATACGCAGTATTTT
TRBJ1-3 - - TRBV4-1 CASSQDGPYSGNTIYF TGCGCCAGCAGCCAAGATGGGCCTTACTCTGGAAACACCATATATTTT
TRBJ2-7 - - TRBV6-6 CASSYSPLGEQYF TGTGCCAGCAGTTACTCCCCCCTGGGAGAGCAGTACTTC
TRBJ2-7 - - TRBV18 CASSMSNRPRGEQYF TGTGCCAGCTCAATGAGCAACAGACCAAGGGGCGAGCAGTACTTC
TRBJ2-3 - - TRBV19 CASSIDLDHTDTQYF TGTGCCAGTAGTATAGATCTCGACCACACAGATACGCAGTATTTT
TRBJ2-1 - - TRBV6-6 CASSYLPGNEQFF TGTGCCAGCAGTTACCTTCCGGGTAATGAGCAGTTCTTC
TRBJ2-3 - TRBD2 TRBV27 CASSSVLAGGDTQYF TGTGCCAGCAGTTCGGTCCTAGCGGGTGGGGATACGCAGTATTTT
TRBJ2-5 - - TRBV6-6 CASTLGGKETQYF TGTGCCAGCACCCTAGGGGGAAAAGAGACCCAGTACTTC
TRBJ2-5 - - TRBV19 CASSRRIQETQYF TGTGCCAGTAGTCGAAGGATTCAAGAGACCCAGTACTTC
TRBJ2-3 - TRBD2 TRBV2 CASSTLAGIGSSTDTQYF TGTGCCAGCAGTACCTTAGCGGGGATAGGATCTAGCACAGATACGCAGTATTTT
TRBJ2-7 - - TRBV6-6 CASRSDPIAYEQYF TGTGCCAGCAGATCGGACCCGATTGCGTACGAGCAGTACTTC
TRBJ2-2 - TRBD2 TRBV27 CASSSWEGNTGELFF TGTGCCAGCAGTAGTTGGGAGGGGAACACCGGGGAGCTGTTTTTT
TRBJ2-2 - TRBD2 TRBV19 CASGGTSSGELFF TGTGCCAGTGGGGGGACTAGCTCCGGGGAGCTGTTTTTT
TRBJ2-3 - TRBD2 TRBV5-1 CASSFLAGGTDTQYF TGCGCCAGCAGCTTCTTAGCGGGAGGGACAGATACGCAGTATTTT
TRBJ2-3 - - TRBV4-3 CASSQGTFTDTQYF TGCGCCAGCAGCCAAGGGACTTTCACAGATACGCAGTATTTT
TRBJ2-3 once TRBD2 TRBV11-2 CASSLAGLAGGTTDTQYF TGTGCCAGCAGCTTGGCTGGACTAGCGGGAGGGACCACAGATACGCAGTATTTT
TRBJ2-2 - TRBD2 TRBV6-5 CASSLLSGRIGELFF TGTGCCAGCAGTCTCCTAAGCGGGAGGATAGGGGAGCTGTTTTTT
TRBJ2-7 - TRBD2 TRBV4-2 CASSQVGESGSDYEQYF TGTGCCAGCAGCCAAGTCGGAGAAAGCGGGAGCGATTACGAGCAGTACTTC
TRBJ1-5 - - TRBV7-9 CASSLGGQPQHF TGTGCCAGCAGCTTAGGCGGTCAGCCCCAGCATTTT
TRBJ2-7 - TRBD2 TRBV7-8 CASSPEGSLAGGTYEQYF TGTGCCAGCAGCCCAGAAGGGTCTCTAGCGGGAGGGACCTACGAGCAGTACTTC
TRBJ2-1 once TRBD2 TRBV28 CASSSSTGGHNEQFF TGTGCCAGCAGTTCCTCCACGGGGGGACACAATGAGCAGTTCTTC
TRBJ1-3 - TRBD1 TRBV13 CASSTWTGISGNTIYF TGTGCCAGCAGCACCTGGACAGGGATCTCTGGAAACACCATATATTTT
TRBJ2-3 - TRBD2 TRBV4-1 CASSQVASGGSTDTQYF TGCGCCAGCAGCCAAGTCGCAAGCGGGGGTAGCACAGATACGCAGTATTTT
TRBJ2-3 - TRBD2 TRBV7-2 CASRRTSGNSDTQYF TGTGCCAGCAGGCGGACTAGCGGAAATTCAGATACGCAGTATTTT
TRBJ2-1 - TRBD1 TRBV5-6 CASSLAGTGIGNEQFF TGTGCCAGCAGCTTGGCGGGGACAGGGATCGGGAATGAGCAGTTCTTC
TRBJ2-1 - TRBD2 TRBV27 CASSSGLAGEQFF TGTGCCAGCAGTTCAGGACTAGCTGGCGAGCAGTTCTTC
TRBJ1-1 - - TRBV13 CASSLRGTNTEAFF TGTGCCAGCAGCTTACGGGGGACGAACACTGAAGCTTTCTTT
TRBJ2-1 - - TRBV7-9 CASSYQGNEQFF TGTGCCAGCAGCTACCAAGGAAATGAGCAGTTCTTC
TRBJ2-7 - TRBD2 TRBV5-6 CASSLSAGVGEQYF TGTGCCAGCAGCTTGTCCGCGGGAGTGGGCGAGCAGTACTTC
TRBJ2-1 - - TRBV4-1 CASSQGADSSYNEQFF TGCGCCAGCAGCCAAGGGGCAGACAGCTCCTACAATGAGCAGTTCTTC